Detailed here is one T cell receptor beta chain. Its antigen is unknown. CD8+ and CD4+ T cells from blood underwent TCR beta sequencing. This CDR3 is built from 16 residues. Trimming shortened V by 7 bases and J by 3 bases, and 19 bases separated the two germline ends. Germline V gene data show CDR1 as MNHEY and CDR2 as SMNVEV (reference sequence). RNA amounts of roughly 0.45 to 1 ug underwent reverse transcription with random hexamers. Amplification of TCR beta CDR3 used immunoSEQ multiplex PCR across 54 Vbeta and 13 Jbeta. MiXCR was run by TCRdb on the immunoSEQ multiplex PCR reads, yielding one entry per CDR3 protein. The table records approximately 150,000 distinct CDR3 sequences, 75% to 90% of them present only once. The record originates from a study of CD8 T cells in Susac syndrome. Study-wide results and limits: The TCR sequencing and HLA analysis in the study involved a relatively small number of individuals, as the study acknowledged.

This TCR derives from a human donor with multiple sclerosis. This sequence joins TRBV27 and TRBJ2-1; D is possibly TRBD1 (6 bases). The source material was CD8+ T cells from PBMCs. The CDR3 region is CASTLHPTGYYNEQFF. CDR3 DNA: TGTGCCAGCACCCTCCACCCCACAGGGTACTACAATGAGCAGTTCTTC.